This TCR beta chain was sequenced in a study of molecular identifiers for immune sequencing clone quantification. As for the study in general: Five aliquots were made in replicates from the RNA of roughly 21,000 or 96,000 naive CD8 cells, and four were sequenced. Findings of the study overall: More than 97% of effector molecules, versus under 1% of naive-cell molecules, belonged to clones above 20 RNA copies. Should identical TCR molecules share a barcode, the sizes of highly expanded clones could be underestimated.

Bulk TCR libraries used previously described methods and listed TCR primers. Using its own MiXCR run on the PCR reads, TCRdb lists one record per CDR3 protein. The sample carries approximately 670,000 distinct CDR3 sequences, 15% to 20% recorded once. This clonotype came up many times. Its antigen is still unknown. The TCR originated in a human donor in good health. Some libraries in this study had Jurkat cell RNA spiked in. Source material: naive CD8+ T cells from blood, with Jurkat cell RNA spiked in. Subset denoted: FACS-sorted CD8+CD4-CCR7+CD45RA+ naive T cells.

The CDR3 loop reads CASSLFGGGYNEQFF. The DNA for the CDR3 is TGTGCCAGCAGCTTATTTGGCGGGGGTTACAATGAGCAGTTCTTC. The chain recombines TRBV7-2 with TRBJ2-1, with TRBD2 matching 7 bases. V was pared by 2 bases and J by 4 bases, with 5 bases of the junction left unmatched. The CDR3 is 15 amino acids. Germline CDR1 reads SGHTA; CDR2 reads FQGNSA.